These 30 T cell receptor beta chains originate from one sample sequenced in a study of cytomegalovirus exposure and HLA in healthy donors. PCR was performed using 60 Vbeta and 13 Jbeta primers. Assay used: immunoSEQ multiplex PCR; TCRdb lists only in-frame clones, some missing. The repertoire holds 100,000 to 150,000 clones, with about 81% as singletons. The sequencing sample was made of PBMCs. These receptors all come from a woman under 40 in good health and CMV-seronegative.

V and J are TRBV11-2 and TRBJ2-5; 10 nucleotides line up with TRBD1. Unmatched junction bases numbered 9, after V lost 4 bases and J lost 4 bases. This CDR3 has 16 residues. The germline V gene has CDR1 SGHAT and CDR2 FQNNGV. This chain's CDR3 is CASSSVGQGNPETQYF. The CDR3 DNA sequence: TGTGCCAGCAGCTCTGTGGGACAGGGGAACCCAGAGACCCAGTACTTC.

The DNA for the CDR3 is TGTGCCAGCAGCTTACTCTCGGGACAAAGATATGGCTACACCTTC. Translated: CASSLLSGQRYGYTF. The V call is TRBV7-8, the J call TRBJ1-2, with D maybe TRBD1 (6 bases). V lost 2 bases and J 5 bases, leaving 15 bases between the germline ends. The CDR3 is made up of 15 amino acids. Germline V gene sequence: CDR1 SGHVS, CDR2 FQNEAQ.

The chain recombines TRBV11-2 with TRBJ1-1; no reliable D call. Germline values: CDR1 SGHAT, CDR2 FQNNGV. There are 14 residues in the CDR3. Trimming shortened V by 7 bases and J by 2 bases, and 14 bases separated the two germline ends. The DNA of the CDR3 is TGTGCCAGCAAAAGCGCGGCAGCCAACACTGAAGCTTTCTTT. Protein product: CASKSAAANTEAFF.

This clone occurred once. This chain uses TRBV19 with TRBJ1-5, with TRBD1 identical over 12 bases. This CDR3 comprises 14 residues. V lost 6 bases to trimming and J lost 6 bases; unmatched junction nucleotides: 3. In germline, CDR1 is LNHDA, CDR2 SQIVND (reference sequence). The CDR3 coding sequence is TGTGCCAGTAGCGGGACAGGGGGCGTTCAGCCCCAGCATTTT. This translates into CASSGTGGVQPQHF.

The chain couples TRBV5-1 to TRBJ1-5; 8 bases match TRBD1. The CDR3 sequence is 14 residues long. The V gene end was trimmed by 4 bases and the J gene end by 4 bases; junction bases not matched to a gene: 4. CDR1 is SGHRS and CDR2 is YFSETQ in the germline V gene. CDR3 nucleotides: TGCGCCAGCAGCCCGGGACAGGAGAATCAGCCCCAGCATTTT. Translated, it gives CASSPGQENQPQHF.

This clone has only one observation. The chain recombines TRBV14 with TRBJ2-5; TRBD2 matches at 7 bases. V was clipped by 0 bases and J by 0 bases; unmatched bases: 13. This CDR3 region has 19 residues. Germline CDR1 reads SGHDN; CDR2 reads FVKESK. Here the CDR3 reads CASSQENFKRDWYQETQYF. The CDR3 coding sequence is TGTGCCAGCAGCCAAGAGAATTTTAAGCGGGACTGGTACCAAGAGACCCAGTACTTC.

This chain joins TRBV6-5 and TRBJ1-5; 7 nucleotides line up with TRBD1. This CDR3 is built from 15 residues. The V gene's germline CDR1 is MNHEY and CDR2 SVGAGI. With V trimmed by 6 bases and J by 3 bases, 8 bases remained unmatched. CDR3 amino acids: CASSPTGANNQPQHF. The CDR3 DNA reads as TGTGCCAGCAGCCCCACAGGGGCGAACAATCAGCCCCAGCATTTT.

The chain employs TRBV6-1 and TRBJ1-1, with TRBD1 identical over 7 bases. With 5 bases clipped from V and 0 bases from J, the junction kept 6 bases outside the gene matches. CDR1 and CDR2 (germline): MNHNS, SASEGT. The CDR3 contains 15 residues. CDR3 loop: CASSLQGLMNTEAFF. DNA for the CDR3: TGTGCCAGCAGTCTACAGGGGTTGATGAACACTGAAGCTTTCTTT.

Note on this clone: Different DNA sequences within this sample yield the same CDR3. The chain joins TRBV29-1 to TRBJ2-5; 11 nucleotides line up with TRBD2. The CDR3 contains 14 residues. The germline gives CDR1 SQVTM, CDR2 ANQGSEA. J lost 5 bases, V lost 3 bases, and 5 bases had no gene match. The DNA for the CDR3 is TGCAGCGTTGAGGGGGCTAGCGGGGGGGAGACCCAGTACTTC. Its translation is CSVEGASGGETQYF.

In regard to this clone: Within the sample, other DNA sequences also encode this same CDR3. The J gene is TRBJ2-1, the V gene TRBV5-1, with TRBD2 matching over 7 bases. Germline values: CDR1 SGHRS, CDR2 YFSETQ. V shed 0 bases and J 0 bases; nucleotides not matched to a gene: 0. This CDR3 is 15 amino acids long. The CDR3 nucleotides are TGCGCCAGCAGCTTGGGCGGGAGCTCCTACAATGAGCAGTTCTTC. Translating it yields CASSLGGSSYNEQFF.

CDR3 in DNA: TGTGCCAGTAGTAAAGCAGGGCGCACAGATACGCAGTATTTT. Translating gives CASSKAGRTDTQYF. V is TRBV19 and J is TRBJ2-3; D is possibly TRBD1 (5 bases). V was pared by 4 bases and J by 1 base, with 9 bases between. Looked up from germline, CDR1 is LNHDA and CDR2 is SQIVND (reference sequence). CDR3 length: 14 amino acids.

This clone was seen a handful of times. This chain connects TRBV25-1 to TRBJ1-6, with TRBD1 matching 7 bases. This CDR3 spans 15 amino acids. Germline-derived CDR1 and CDR2 are MGHDK and SYGVNS. V dropped 6 bases and J dropped 10; count of bases not matched to a gene: 12. CDR3: CASSPTGRDGSPLHF. Written as DNA, the CDR3 is TGTGCCAGCAGCCCGACAGGGAGAGATGGATCACCCCTCCACTTT.

This chain links TRBV4-1 with TRBJ2-1; perhaps TRBD1 as D (6 bases). Trimming left V 6 bases short and J 3 bases short, with 18 bases between. The germline CDR1 and CDR2 sequences are MGHRA and YSYEKL. The CDR3 has 16 residues. The CDR3 loop reads CASSSPSGALYNEQFF. The CDR3 DNA is TGCGCCAGCAGTTCCCCCTCAGGGGCCCTCTACAATGAGCAGTTCTTC.

The V gene is TRBV7-2, the J gene TRBJ2-3, with D possibly TRBD2 on 5 matching bases. The germline V gene encodes CDR1 SGHTA and CDR2 FQGNSA. The CDR3 spans 15 residues. The ends were cut back, 7 bases at V and 6 bases at J, with 20 bases in the middle. CDR3: CASNIWPSRTDTQYF. The DNA of the CDR3 is TGTGCCAGCAATATCTGGCCTAGCAGGACGGATACGCAGTATTTT.

This chain uses TRBV2 with TRBJ1-1; D remains ambiguous. The CDR3 is 15 residues long. V was cut by 4 bases and J by 0 bases, with 12 bases left in between. Germline CDR1 SNHLY, CDR2 FYNNEI. In nucleotides, the CDR3 is TGTGCCAGCAGTGGCCTGGGAGGGTTGAACACTGAAGCTTTCTTT. Encoded protein: CASSGLGGLNTEAFF.

The gene calls are TRBV19 and TRBJ2-7, with 7 bases matching TRBD2. Germline CDR1 is LNHDA and CDR2 is SQIVND (reference sequence). Trimming at V came to 11 bases and at J to 4 bases, leaving 8 bases not matched to a gene. The CDR3 totals 12 residues. The CDR3 DNA is TGTGCCTCGGCGGGAGCTTTATACGAGCAGTACTTC. Protein sequence: CASAGALYEQYF.

The chain joins TRBV5-4 to TRBJ1-2; the match to TRBD1 covers 9 bases. Germline V lookup: CDR1 SGHNT, CDR2 YYREEE (reference sequence). The CDR3 covers 16 residues. The V segment lost 4 bases and the J segment 6 bases; nucleotides outside the gene matches: 13. CDR3 in amino acids: CASSISWGQGGDGYTF. The CDR3 coding sequence is TGTGCCAGCAGCATAAGTTGGGGACAGGGTGGCGATGGCTACACCTTC.

The V gene is TRBV29-1, the J gene TRBJ1-5; 10 bases are shared with TRBD1. From germline, CDR1 is SQVTM and CDR2 ANQGSEA. Germline trimming cut 5 bases from V and 7 bases from J; bases unmatched to any gene: 8. The CDR3 has 14 residues. CDR3 residues: CSVIWTGGNQPQHF. The DNA for the CDR3 is TGCAGCGTTATATGGACAGGGGGGAACCAGCCCCAGCATTTT.

V gene TRBV4-1 combines with J gene TRBJ2-7, with D possibly being TRBD1 (6 bases). The CDR3 has 13 residues. Germline V gene lookup returns CDR1 MGHRA and CDR2 YSYEKL. V was cut by 2 bases and J by 9 bases, with 14 bases left in between. CDR3 residues: CASSQPQGKAQYF. The CDR3 DNA is TGCGCCAGCAGCCAACCTCAGGGGAAGGCGCAGTACTTC.

J is TRBJ2-3 and V is TRBV6-6; D is possibly TRBD2 (7 bases). CDR1 and CDR2 from the germline V gene are MNHNY and SVGAGI (reference sequence). The length of the CDR3 is 14 residues. Trimming left V 10 bases short and J 0 bases short, with 14 bases between. The CDR3, as DNA: TGTGCCATCGCGAGGGGGGGCAGCACAGATACGCAGTATTTT. Its translation is CAIARGGSTDTQYF.

V usage is TRBV6-1 and J usage is TRBJ1-2, with a possible D match to TRBD1 (5 bases). Trimming took 5 bases from V and 12 from J, leaving 19 bases between them. CDR1 is MNHNS, CDR2 SASEGT, per germline. This CDR3 comprises 13 residues. Here the CDR3 DNA reads TGTGCCAGCAGTCGAGGGGACTCAAGTTACCACACCTTC. This encodes CASSRGDSSYHTF.

The chain recombines TRBV19 with TRBJ1-1, with 9 nucleotides matching TRBD1. In germline, CDR1 is LNHDA, CDR2 SQIVND (reference sequence). This CDR3 spans 15 amino acids. V lost 7 bases, J lost 0 bases, and 6 bases stayed unmatched. CDR3 sequence (DNA): TGTGCCAGTAAAGGGACAGGGAGGGTGAACACTGAAGCTTTCTTT. This gives the protein CASKGTGRVNTEAFF.

V is TRBV2 and J is TRBJ2-1; D gene uncertain. CDR1 and CDR2 from the germline V gene are SNHLY and FYNNEI. The CDR3 totals 13 residues. Trimming pared 6 bases from V and 4 bases from J, leaving 10 bases between. CDR3 sequence reads: CASSRLTYNEQFF. CDR3 DNA: TGTGCCAGCAGCCGACTCACTTACAATGAGCAGTTCTTC.

The chain couples TRBV27 to TRBJ2-3; D ambiguous. The CDR3 loop spans 17 amino acids. Trimming pared 5 bases from V and 3 bases from J, leaving 21 bases between. Germline CDR1 MNHEY, CDR2 SMNVEV (reference sequence). This CDR3 reads CASSLTSTRTATDTQYF. In nucleotides, the CDR3 is TGTGCCAGCAGTCTAACGTCGACACGAACGGCTACAGATACGCAGTATTTT.

The chain is built from TRBV2 and TRBJ1-4; D might be TRBD1 (5 bases). From germline, CDR1 is SNHLY and CDR2 FYNNEI. The V end lost 8 bases, the J end lost 6 bases, and 7 bases lay between the germline ends. CDR3 size: 11 residues. The CDR3 DNA follows: TGTGCCAGCGCAGGGTATGAAAAACTGTTTTTT. Translating it yields CASAGYEKLFF.

CDR3 loop: CASISSTDTQYF. CDR3 bases: TGTGCCAGCATCTCTAGCACAGATACGCAGTATTTT. V is TRBV27 and J is TRBJ2-3; D uncertain. The CDR3 is made up of 12 amino acids. Trimming cost V 7 bases and J 0 bases, with 5 bases left between them. Germline V lookup: CDR1 MNHEY, CDR2 SMNVEV (reference sequence).

CDR3 bases: TGCGCCAGCAGCCTAACTTCCGGACAGCTGACTGAAGCTTTCTTT. Translation gives CASSLTSGQLTEAFF. V is TRBV4-1 and J is TRBJ1-1; D may be TRBD1 (6 bases). There are 15 residues in the CDR3. CDR1 is MGHRA, CDR2 YSYEKL, per germline. V lost 4 bases and J lost 5, with 17 bases in between.

The chain has TRBV30 and TRBJ2-5, with 7 bases aligning to TRBD1. The CDR3 is 14 amino acids. Losses at the gene ends were 5 bases for V and 1 base for J; bases not matched to a gene: 7. CDR1 is GTSNPN, CDR2 SVGIG, per germline (reference sequence). CDR3 coding DNA: TGTGCCTGGGGACCTGGGACAGCCCAAGAGACCCAGTACTTC. It codes for CAWGPGTAQETQYF.

The chain combines TRBV29-1 with TRBJ2-3, with 8 bases lining up with TRBD2. CDR3 length: 16 amino acids. Germline V gene sequence: CDR1 SQVTM, CDR2 ANQGSEA. V was pared by 7 bases and J by 2 bases, with 14 bases of the junction left unmatched. This chain's CDR3 is CSALAGPSENTDTQYF. CDR3 bases: TGCAGCGCATTAGCGGGGCCCTCCGAAAACACAGATACGCAGTATTTT.

The chain carries TRBV15 and TRBJ2-2; 9 positions match TRBD1. Trimming cost V 4 bases and J 5 bases; bases outside gene matches: 11. Germline V gene sequence: CDR1 LNHNV, CDR2 YYDKDF (reference sequence). This CDR3 contains 17 residues. CDR3 sequence (DNA): TGTGCCACCAGCACAGAAGTCCGGGACAGGGAAACCGGGGAGCTGTTTTTT. Its protein is CATSTEVRDRETGELFF.